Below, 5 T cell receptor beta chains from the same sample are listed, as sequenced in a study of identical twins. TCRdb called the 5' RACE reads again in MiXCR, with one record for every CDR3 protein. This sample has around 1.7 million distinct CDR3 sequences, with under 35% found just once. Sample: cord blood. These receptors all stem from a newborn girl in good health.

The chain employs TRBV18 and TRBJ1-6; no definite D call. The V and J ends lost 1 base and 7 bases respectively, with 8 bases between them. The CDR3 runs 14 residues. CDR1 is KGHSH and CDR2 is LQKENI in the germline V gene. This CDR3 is CASSPQGTNSPLHF. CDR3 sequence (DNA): TGTGCCAGCTCACCACAGGGCACAAATTCACCCCTCCACTTT.

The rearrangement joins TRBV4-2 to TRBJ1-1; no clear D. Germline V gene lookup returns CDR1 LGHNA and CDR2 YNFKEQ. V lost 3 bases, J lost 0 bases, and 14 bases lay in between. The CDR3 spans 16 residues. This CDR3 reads CASSQTKRAMNTEAFF. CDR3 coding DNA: TGTGCCAGCAGCCAGACAAAGCGGGCTATGAACACTGAAGCTTTCTTT.

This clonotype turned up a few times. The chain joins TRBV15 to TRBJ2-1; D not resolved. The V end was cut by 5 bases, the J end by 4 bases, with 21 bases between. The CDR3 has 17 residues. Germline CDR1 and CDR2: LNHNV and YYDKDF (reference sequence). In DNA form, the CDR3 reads TGTGCCACCAGCCGATCCCCTTGGAGCCTTGGGTACAATGAGCAGTTCTTC. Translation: CATSRSPWSLGYNEQFF.

CDR3 amino acids: CASSPKGGLETQYF. The CDR3 DNA reads as TGTGCCAGCAGTCCCAAGGGTGGTTTAGAGACCCAGTACTTC. The rearrangement uses TRBV12-3 or TRBV12-4 and TRBJ2-5; D not certain. The CDR3 spans 14 residues. Trimming took off 5 bases at V and 4 bases at J, with 14 bases between the two ends.

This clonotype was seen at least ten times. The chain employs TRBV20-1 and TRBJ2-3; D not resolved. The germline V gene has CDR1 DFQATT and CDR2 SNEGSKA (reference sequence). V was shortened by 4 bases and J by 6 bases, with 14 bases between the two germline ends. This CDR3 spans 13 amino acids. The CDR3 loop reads CSANPLEFDTQYF. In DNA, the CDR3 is TGCAGTGCTAACCCCCTTGAGTTTGATACGCAGTATTTT.